This entry lists 25 T cell receptor beta chains sequenced from one sample in a study of shared clonotypes between healthy human individuals. Profiling relied on immunoSEQ multiplex PCR, and the TCRdb table lists in-frame clones only, not all of them. This table has 450,000 to 500,000 clones, 81% appearing once. Material: PBMCs. Receptors originate from a woman between 40 and 50 years old in good health. Some clones in this sample may be carry-over from other donors' samples.

The rearrangement links TRBV7-2 to TRBJ2-7; D may be TRBD1 or TRBD2 (6 bases each). The germline V gene encodes CDR1 SGHTA and CDR2 FQGNSA. The CDR3 totals 14 residues. V lost 2 bases and J 3 bases, leaving 11 bases between the germline ends. The CDR3 sequence: CASSLSGANYEQYF. CDR3 bases: TGTGCCAGCAGCTTATCGGGGGCCAACTACGAGCAGTACTTC.

The rearrangement uses TRBV18 and TRBJ2-1, with 12 bases identical to TRBD1. The CDR3 has 16 residues. Germline loops: CDR1 KGHSH, CDR2 LQKENI. The J segment lost 9 bases and the V segment lost 1 base, leaving 7 bases of the junction unmatched. The CDR3 is CASSPLGTGGSSEQFF. CDR3 in DNA: TGTGCCAGCTCACCACTTGGGACAGGGGGCTCGAGTGAGCAGTTCTTC.

The V gene is TRBV2, the J gene TRBJ2-7; D not resolved. V lost 2 bases, J lost 3 bases, and 11 bases lay in between. The CDR3 spans 14 residues. Per the germline V gene, CDR1 is SNHLY and CDR2 is FYNNEI. The CDR3 region has the DNA TGTGCCAGCAGTGAACTGGCGGCGATCTACGAGCAGTACTTC. Translated, it gives CASSELAAIYEQYF.

V usage is TRBV4-3 and J usage is TRBJ2-1, with 8 bases that match TRBD2. Germline CDR1 and CDR2: LGHNA and YSLEER. This CDR3 has 14 residues. V shed 4 bases, J shed 6 bases, and the junction held 5 bases outside the gene matches. The CDR3 DNA reads TGCGCCAGCAGCCGGGGACTAGAAGGCAATGAGCAGTTCTTC. Translating gives CASSRGLEGNEQFF.

This clone has just a few counts. The V and J genes are TRBV11-2 and TRBJ2-7; 10 bases align to TRBD2. J gave up 5 bases and V 2 bases, and 9 bases lay outside the gene matches. Germline loops: CDR1 SGHAT, CDR2 FQNNGV. This CDR3 region has 16 residues. CDR3 amino acids: CASSLNVGLAGDEQYF. The CDR3 DNA reads as TGTGCCAGCAGCTTAAATGTAGGGCTAGCGGGAGACGAGCAGTACTTC.

The CDR3 DNA sequence: TGTGCCAGCAACCCCGGGACTAGCGGCACAGATACGCAGTATTTT. Protein: CASNPGTSGTDTQYF. The chain has TRBV2 and TRBJ2-3; 10 bases match TRBD2. Germline trimming cut 7 bases from V and 1 base from J; bases unmatched to any gene: 5. The CDR3 is made up of 15 amino acids. The germline CDR1 and CDR2 sequences are SNHLY and FYNNEI.

This clone was seen a single time. The CDR3 DNA reads TGTGCCAGCGGGGGGAGGGCCAGCACAGATACGCAGTATTTT. Amino acids: CASGGRASTDTQYF. The chain combines TRBV7-9 with TRBJ2-3; the match to TRBD2 covers 7 bases. Germline loops: CDR1 SEHNR, CDR2 FQNEAQ (reference sequence). This CDR3 has 14 residues. With V trimmed by 8 bases and J by 0 bases, 5 bases remained unmatched.

The V call is TRBV30, the J call TRBJ1-1; TRBD1 agrees at 7 bases. This CDR3 spans 15 amino acids. The germline CDR1 and CDR2 sequences are GTSNPN and SVGIG (reference sequence). The junction had 12 bases not matched to a gene; V was cut back by 3 bases and J by 5 bases. The CDR3 DNA follows: TGTGCCTGGAGATCACGGACAGGCAGATGGACTGAAGCTTTCTTT. This encodes CAWRSRTGRWTEAFF.

The V gene is TRBV10-3, the J gene TRBJ1-4; D may be TRBD1 (5 bases). The V gene lost 0 bases and the J gene lost 5 bases, with 10 bases spanning the gap. Germline CDR1 ENHRY, CDR2 SYGVKD. The CDR3 sequence is 15 residues long. The CDR3 sequence is CAISESRGENEKLFF. The CDR3 DNA is TGTGCCATCAGTGAGTCACGGGGGGAGAATGAAAAACTGTTTTTT.

The J gene is TRBJ2-2, the V gene TRBV5-4; 7 bases fit TRBD2. This CDR3 comprises 16 residues. V lost 4 bases to trimming and J lost 1 base; unmatched junction nucleotides: 7. Germline V gene sequence: CDR1 SGHNT, CDR2 YYREEE (reference sequence). CDR3 residues: CASSRNGGRNTGELFF. The CDR3 DNA reads as TGTGCCAGCAGCCGAAATGGCGGGAGGAACACCGGGGAGCTGTTTTTT.

To note about this clone: One end of the junction does not line up with germline, which may come from a read error. J is TRBJ2-3 and V is TRBV7-9; D call uncertain. Germline V gene data show CDR1 as SEHNR and CDR2 as FQNEAQ (reference sequence). CDR3 length: 12 amino acids. CDR3: CASSPTMVAQCF. As DNA, the CDR3 is TGTGCCAGCAGCCCTACAATGGTTGCGCAGTGTTTT. The entire variable domain, with the rest obtained from reference TRBV7-9 and TRBJ2-3, is as follows: DTGVSQNPRHKITKRGQNVTFRCDPISEHNRLYWYRQTLGQGPEFLTYFQNEAQLEKSRLLSDRFSAERPKGSFSTLEIQRTEQGDSAMYLCASSPTMVAQCFGPGTRLTVL.

Details on this clone: The sample carries other DNA sequences with the same CDR3. The chain combines TRBV18 with TRBJ2-5, with no clear D. Germline V gene data show CDR1 as KGHSH and CDR2 as LQKENI. V lost 2 bases and J 1 base, leaving 2 bases between the germline ends. This CDR3 spans 12 amino acids. CDR3 coding DNA: TGTGCCAGCTCACCAACCCAAGAGACCCAGTACTTC. It specifies CASSPTQETQYF. The full variable domain, with the rest looked up from reference TRBV18 and TRBJ2-5, is NAGVMQNPRHLVRRRGQEARLRCSPMKGHSHVYWYRQLPEEGLKFMVYLQKENIIDESGMPKERFSAEFPKEGPSILRIQQVVRGDSAAYFCASSPTQETQYFGPGTRLLVL.

The chain employs TRBV7-6 and TRBJ2-1; 13 bases agree with TRBD2. The germline V gene encodes CDR1 SGHVS and CDR2 FNYEAQ. V lost 3 bases, J lost 0 bases, and 8 bases stayed unmatched. This CDR3 is built from 19 residues. CDR3 amino acids: CASSFRPGLAGSSYNEQFF. The CDR3 coding sequence is TGTGCCAGCAGCTTTAGACCGGGACTAGCGGGGAGCTCCTACAATGAGCAGTTCTTC.

The chain employs TRBV5-1 and TRBJ1-1; 9 bases are shared with TRBD1. Germline loops: CDR1 SGHRS, CDR2 YFSETQ. The J segment lost 1 base and the V segment lost 5 bases, leaving 9 bases of the junction unmatched. This CDR3 has 16 amino acids. This CDR3 is CASREGRQGENTEAFF. The CDR3 DNA is TGCGCCAGCAGAGAGGGCAGACAGGGGGAGAACACTGAAGCTTTCTTT.

The rearrangement joins TRBV28 to TRBJ1-5; possible D gene TRBD1, 5 bases. The germline V and J ends were trimmed by 3 bases and 2 bases, with 23 bases remaining between them. CDR3 length equals 19 residues. Germline V gene data show CDR1 as MDHEN and CDR2 as SYDVKM. CDR3 DNA sequence: TGTGCCAGCAGTTTCTCCCCGAGGTGGGGCCGGGGGGGCAATCAGCCCCAGCATTTT. Protein product: CASSFSPRWGRGGNQPQHF.

The V and J genes are TRBV5-1 and TRBJ1-1, with D unresolved. This CDR3 is built from 13 residues. Germline CDR1 and CDR2: SGHRS and YFSETQ. V lost 2 bases and J 0 bases, leaving 5 bases between the germline ends. The CDR3 reads CASSLWLNTEAFF. The CDR3, as DNA: TGCGCCAGCAGCTTATGGTTGAACACTGAAGCTTTCTTT.

In the case of this clone: A far more abundant clone sits one base away, making this likely a read error. J is TRBJ1-2 and V is TRBV27; 10 positions agree with TRBD1. Germline loops: CDR1 MNHEY, CDR2 SMNVEV (reference sequence). The CDR3 runs 14 residues. J lost 8 bases, V lost 5 bases, and 8 bases had no gene match. CDR3 nucleotides: TGTGCCAGCAGTAACCCGGACAGGGGGGTAGGCTACACCTTC. Encoded protein: CASSNPDRGVGYTF.

This clone has a single count. This sequence joins TRBV6-6 and TRBJ2-2; D tentatively reads TRBD1 or TRBD2 (5 bases each). V was cut by 4 bases and J by 5 bases, with 17 bases left in between. CDR1 and CDR2 from the germline V gene are MNHNY and SVGAGI (reference sequence). The CDR3 sequence is 16 residues long. The CDR3 region has the DNA TGTGCCAGCAGTTCCCGGGGCCCAAGATGGACCGGGGAGCTGTTTTTT. Amino acids: CASSSRGPRWTGELFF.

This clone was seen more than once but under ten times. The rearrangement links TRBV2 to TRBJ1-1; 7 bases align to TRBD1. CDR1 and CDR2 (germline): SNHLY, FYNNEI. V was pared by 7 bases and J by 6 bases, with 8 bases of the junction left unmatched. The CDR3 covers 13 residues. CDR3 amino acids: CASTDRLVAEAFF. Written as DNA, the CDR3 is TGTGCCAGCACGGACAGGCTCGTGGCTGAAGCTTTCTTT.

The chain recombines TRBV9 with TRBJ1-1; perhaps TRBD1 as D (5 bases). The CDR3 runs to 14 residues. The germline V and J ends were trimmed by 3 bases and 3 bases, with 12 bases remaining between them. The germline V gene encodes CDR1 SGDLS and CDR2 YYNGEE. CDR3 in amino acids: CASSEGRGDTEAFF. For the CDR3, the DNA is TGTGCCAGCAGCGAGGGCAGAGGGGACACTGAAGCTTTCTTT.

This chain connects TRBV2 to TRBJ1-3; D is possibly TRBD1 (6 bases). CDR1 and CDR2 from the germline V gene are SNHLY and FYNNEI. The CDR3 sequence is 14 residues long. V was trimmed by 3 bases and J by 0 bases, leaving 6 bases between them. This chain's CDR3 is CASSEDSSGNTIYF. CDR3 sequence (DNA): TGTGCCAGCAGTGAGGACAGCTCTGGAAACACCATATATTTT. Full variable domain (rest looked up from reference TRBV2 and TRBJ1-3): EPEVTQTPSHQVTQMGQEVILRCVPISNHLYFYWYRQILGQKVEFLVSFYNNEISEKSEIFDDQFSVERPDGSNFTLKIRSTKLEDSAMYFCASSEDSSGNTIYFGEGSWLTVV.

The genes are TRBV25-1 and TRBJ2-7, with TRBD1 identical over 7 bases. Unmatched junction bases numbered 5, after V lost 4 bases and J lost 2 bases. CDR1 MGHDK and CDR2 SYGVNS come from the germline V gene. CDR3 size: 14 residues. In nucleotides, the CDR3 is TGTGCCAGCAGTGGGTGGGACAGCCCCTACGAGCAGTACTTC. It translates to CASSGWDSPYEQYF.

The rearrangement links TRBV28 to TRBJ2-7, with 9 bases lining up with TRBD1. Germline lookup yields CDR1 MDHEN and CDR2 SYDVKM. V gave up 6 bases and J gave up 2 bases; unmatched junction bases: 5. This CDR3 spans 14 amino acids. This CDR3 is CASSLGQGTYEQYF. DNA for the CDR3: TGTGCCAGCAGCCTCGGACAGGGGACCTACGAGCAGTACTTC.

V gene TRBV7-6 combines with J gene TRBJ2-5, with D possibly TRBD1 on 5 matching bases. Germline V gives CDR1 SGHVS, CDR2 FNYEAQ. This CDR3 spans 15 amino acids. V lost 5 bases and J 1 base, leaving 14 bases between the germline ends. CDR3 DNA sequence: TGTGCCAGCAGCGCGCTGACAGCCCTCCAAGAGACCCAGTACTTC. As protein: CASSALTALQETQYF.

The rearrangement uses TRBV10-3 and TRBJ1-2; D call uncertain. Germline-derived CDR1 and CDR2 are ENHRY and SYGVKD. With 6 bases removed from V and 8 bases from J, the gap between germline ends came to 13 bases. The CDR3 consists of 12 residues. DNA of the CDR3: TGTGCCATCAGCCCACAGACACGGGGCTACACCTTC. Amino acid sequence: CAISPQTRGYTF.